Sequencing of this T cell receptor beta chain was carried out in a study of cytomegalovirus exposure and HLA in healthy donors. General study points: Several top significant clusters appeared, in a later analysis, to be linked to common viral pathogens. Donors belonging to an Asian-associated ancestry cluster reportedly showed fewer N-insertions in productive TCRs than the roughly 680-donor mean, according to what a later analysis found. The records held CMV serostatus as the only immune exposure information.

Both 60 Vbeta primers and 13 Jbeta primers went into the PCR. Methods used by the authors: Later, 80 million or so unique TCR beta chains were counted in an analysis, and 8.5 million to 13 million of them were shared. Assay: immunoSEQ multiplex PCR; the TCRdb copy retains only in-frame clones and omits some. That table supplies the V and J calls and clone size; D and trimming were determined from the DNA. The data show about 91,000 clones, 60% to 75% seen once. The ends were cut back, 5 bases at V and 4 bases at J, with 11 bases in the middle. This CDR3 is 13 amino acids long. CDR1 is SGHTA, CDR2 FQGNSA, per germline. Notes on this clone: Its antigen is not identified.

The TCR originated in a female donor in good health and CMV-seronegative. The sequenced sample consisted of PBMCs. The chain uses TRBV7-2 and TRBJ1-1, with D unresolved. Written as DNA, the CDR3 is TGTGCCAGCAGCCCCCCTGTCGTCACTGAAGCTTTCTTT. Translating gives CASSPPVVTEAFF.